This TCR beta chain was sequenced in a study of blood T cell repertoires in COVID-19 (dated by TCRdb to the early 2020s). With regard to the full study: Samples from collaborators originated in the United States, Italy and Spain and spanned both the acute and convalescent phases of COVID-19. The prospective study material was composed of cDNA or gDNA derived from T cells, B-cell-depleted T cells, or PBMCs. Subjects who had been exposed to COVID-19, were actively infected with it, or had recovered from it provided the deeply sampled blood TCRbeta repertoires that made up the dataset. A freely available public database, intended as a resource for researchers studying the immune response to SARS-CoV-2, is where the repertoires were released. Samples were obtained from the ongoing ImmuneRACE study (first 160 participants) and from 1,254 subjects provided by 6 global collaborators. A de-identified subject ID, COVID-19 status, age in years and sex were almost always included in the sample metadata. Where HLA class I and class II types were available, the types were taken from metadata supplied by the sample provider, not from assay-based typing.

The full study reports these points: Clinical and demographic metadata were provided uncurated, with the amount varying by source and participant.

Counted from cysteine to phenylalanine, this CDR3 has 16 amino acids. The kept DNA is CDR3 alone, 48 bases in frame from the first base. The germline V and J ends show losses of 3 bases and 1 base respectively, and no gene match explains 8 bases of the junction. The CDR1 and CDR2 encoded by the germline V gene are MNHNS and SASEGT. The immunoSEQ Assay, a bias-controlled multiplex PCR, was used to amplify TCRbeta CDR3 regions from genomic DNA. Under the source paper's analysis protocol: The number of nucleated cells in each sample was estimated from the amplification of reference gene primers within the assay. To quantify the absolute abundance of each unique TCRbeta CDR3 rearrangement, sequence reads were collapsed and filtered. For each sample, productive Simpson clonality was calculated by taking the square root of Simpson's diversity index across productive rearrangements. TCRdb carries this immuneACCESS record with in-frame sequences only. Its versions omit some clonotypes, under half of them owing to an unresolved V gene in the studies checked, with the rest unexplained. That table is the source of V, J and clone size, and D and trimming were worked out from the DNA. Within this sample are 45,000 to 50,000 clones, with under 85% of them counted one time only. The ten largest make up 8.2% of the sample.

Each collaborating institution followed its own protocols to collect whole blood in K2EDTA tubes. Collaborator samples were shipped for TCRbeta analysis as frozen whole blood, isolated PBMCs, or DNA extracted from either sample type. As concerns this clone: Its antigen is currently not known. No base quality information exists; no much larger clone differs at one position.

The clonotype was recovered from an elderly man in a cohort sampled during active COVID-19. The chain is encoded by TRBV6-1 joined to TRBJ1-2, with TRBD1 matching 7 junction bases. The sequenced material came from peripheral blood. The nucleotide sequence is TGTGCCAGCAGTGAGTGGACAGGAGATTTTAACTATGGCTACACCTTC. This translates into CASSEWTGDFNYGYTF.